The 2 T cell receptor beta chains listed next were all sequenced from one sample in a study of blood T cell repertoires in COVID-19. Sequenced by immunoSEQ multiplex PCR; TCRdb stores in-frame clones only, minus some. The sample has fewer than 250,000 clones, 80% to 90% seen once; the top ten hold roughly 2.2%. Sequenced input: peripheral blood. These receptor sequences come from a woman aged 45-65 years with acute or convalescent COVID-19.

The chain uses TRBV9 and TRBJ1-4; 7 bases align to TRBD1. V was pared by 3 bases and J by 4 bases, with 0 bases of the junction left unmatched. The CDR3 consists of 13 residues. The germline CDR1 and CDR2 sequences are SGDLS and YYNGEE. CDR3 loop: CASSGDSNEKLFF. Written as DNA, the CDR3 is TGTGCCAGCAGCGGGGACAGTAATGAAAAACTGTTTTTT.

The chain has TRBV10-2 and TRBJ2-2, with 7 bases matching TRBD2. The trim removed 3 bases at V and 4 bases at J, leaving 8 bases unmatched. Germline V gives CDR1 WSHSY, CDR2 SAAADI. CDR3 length: 16 residues. DNA of the CDR3: TGCGCCAGCAGTGATGGGGCGGGAGCCTTCACCGGGGAGCTGTTTTTT. As protein: CASSDGAGAFTGELFF.